Listed here is a single TCR beta chain. Its specific antigen is unknown. Base-call qualities are not available, and no considerably larger clone is one nucleotide away. The trial excluded patients who had a history of autoimmune disease or were on systemic immunosuppression. Peripheral blood for TCR sequencing was collected from all dose cohorts at baseline, on cycle 4 day 1, and on cycle 7 day 1. Samples were obtained from an open-label, multicenter, first-in-human phase I dose-escalation trial of ivuxolimab. Adults with locally advanced or metastatic head and neck squamous cell, hepatocellular, melanoma or renal cell carcinoma were enrolled in the trial. Before TCR sequencing, CD4+ T cells and CD8+ T cells from peripheral blood were sorted into separate populations. The sample belongs to a study of OX40 agonist ivuxolimab in advanced cancers. A note on the overall study: Ivuxolimab was a fully human IgG2 agonistic monoclonal antibody targeting the costimulatory receptor OX40 (CD134). Peripheral TCRbeta sequencing aimed to test whether ivuxolimab altered TCR sequence diversity and caused clonal T-cell expansion. Of the 50 to 55 dose-escalation patients, hepatocellular carcinoma was present in roughly 19, melanoma in about 15, renal cell carcinoma in 9 and head and neck cancer in 9. Three dose-escalation patients achieved partial responses, one with hepatocellular carcinoma and two with cutaneous melanoma. In the dose-escalation cohort, 82.7% of patients were male, and the mean age was approximately 55 years, with a range of roughly 23 to 85. The monotherapy dose-escalation portion (N ≈ 50 patients) of the phase I ivuxolimab trial is reported in the paper. Intravenous ivuxolimab was administered to patients every 2 weeks at six dose levels: 0.01, 0.1, 0.3, 1.5, 3 and 10 mg/kg. Patients were allowed to have had prior anti-PD-1, anti-PD-L1 or anti-CTLA-4 therapy, and roughly two fifths of the dose-escalation patients had been treated with checkpoint inhibitors. Points the paper makes about the study in general: After ivuxolimab, expanded clones were on average more numerous among CD8+ T cells than among CD4+ T cells. Low levels of normalized T-cell clonal expansion were also seen in some patients who did not respond. Clonal expansion of both CD4+ and CD8+ blood T cells was observed from baseline to week 6 at doses 0.1 to 3.0 mg/kg. Which antigens the clonally expanded peripheral T cells were specific for was not determined. In partial responders in the 0.1-3.0 mg/kg groups, normalized peripheral clonal expansion was found to be among the lowest, especially among CD8+ T cells.

The CDR3 has 17 amino acids, counting the end cysteine and phenylalanine. The entry retains the CDR3 DNA only, 51 bases that are in frame from base 1. The germline V gene sets CDR1 to KGHSH and CDR2 to LQKENI. V is pruned by 5 bases and J by 0 bases, leaving 7 bases of the junction without a gene match. To sequence the TCRbeta CDR3 region, genomic DNA was isolated from the sorted cells. TCRbeta CDR3 regions were sequenced using the immunoSEQ Assay. Drawn from immuneACCESS, this table holds only the in-frame rearrangements with V and J called that TCRdb kept. Clones are partly lost; checked studies trace under half to an unresolved V gene and leave the rest unexplained. This sample gives just over 90,000 clones in total; 85% to 95% of them show up just once. The ten most abundant clones make up around 2.5% of the sample.

Source: CD4+ or CD8+ T cells sorted from blood, taken in a trial of the OX40 agonist ivuxolimab. The TCR sequence derives from an adult with an advanced solid tumor such as melanoma, head and neck, liver or kidney cancer. In this chain, TRBV18 is recombined with TRBJ2-6; 7 central nucleotides agree with TRBD1. The CDR3 amino acid sequence is: CASSETGPLSGANVLTF. The DNA sequence reads TGTGCCAGCTCAGAGACAGGGCCCCTCTCTGGGGCCAACGTCCTGACTTTC.